This T cell receptor (beta chain) was captured in a study of identical twins. Study-wide results and limits: Conclusions rested on cross-sectional statistics rather than following the same donors. In monozygotic twins, models underestimated the sharing of out-of-frame TCR alpha. There were fewer insertions in abundant cord blood beta clonotypes, but memory repertoires showed no such pattern.

Of note for this clonotype: Its antigen is unknown.

Germline CDR1 is KGHDR and CDR2 is SFDVKD. The CDR3 length is 13 residues. V lost 2 bases to trimming and J lost 9 bases; unmatched junction nucleotides: 2. A universal primer site came from template switching; cDNA carried unique molecular identifiers. One entry per CDR3 protein results from TCRdb running MiXCR on the 5' RACE reads. The sample has about 890,000 distinct CDR3 sequences, 9% to 15% seen once. The sample was also reused in another study, on yellow fever vaccine responses in identical twins.

This receptor was taken from a woman under 30 in good health. The chain combines TRBV24-1 with TRBJ2-1, with TRBD1 identical over 8 bases. Input material: PBMCs. Here the CDR3 DNA reads TGTGCCACCAGTGATTCAGGGGGCATTGAGCAGTTCTTC. Protein: CATSDSGGIEQFF.